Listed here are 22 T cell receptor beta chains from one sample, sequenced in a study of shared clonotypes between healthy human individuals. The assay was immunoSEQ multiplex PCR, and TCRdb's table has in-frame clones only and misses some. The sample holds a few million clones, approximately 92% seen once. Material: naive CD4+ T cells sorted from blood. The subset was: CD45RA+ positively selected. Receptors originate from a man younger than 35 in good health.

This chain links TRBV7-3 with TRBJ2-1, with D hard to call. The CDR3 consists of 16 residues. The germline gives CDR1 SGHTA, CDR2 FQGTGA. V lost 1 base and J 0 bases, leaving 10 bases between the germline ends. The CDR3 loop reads CASSLMADTSYNEQFF. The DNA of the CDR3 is TGTGCCAGCAGCTTAATGGCAGACACCTCCTACAATGAGCAGTTCTTC.

DNA of the CDR3: TGTGCCAGCAGTGTCGGGGGGAGCACTGAAGCTTTCTTT. Its protein product is CASSVGGSTEAFF. V is TRBV2 and J is TRBJ1-1, with D possibly being TRBD1 (5 bases). V was trimmed by 4 bases and J by 4 bases, leaving 10 bases between them. In germline, CDR1 is SNHLY, CDR2 FYNNEI. The CDR3 runs 13 residues.

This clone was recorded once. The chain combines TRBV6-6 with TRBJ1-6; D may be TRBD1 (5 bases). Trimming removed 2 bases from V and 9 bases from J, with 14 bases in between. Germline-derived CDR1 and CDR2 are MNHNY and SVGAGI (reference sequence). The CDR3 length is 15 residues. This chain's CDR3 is CASSYPTGATSPLHF. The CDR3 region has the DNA TGTGCCAGCAGTTACCCCACCGGGGCTACTTCACCCCTCCACTTT.

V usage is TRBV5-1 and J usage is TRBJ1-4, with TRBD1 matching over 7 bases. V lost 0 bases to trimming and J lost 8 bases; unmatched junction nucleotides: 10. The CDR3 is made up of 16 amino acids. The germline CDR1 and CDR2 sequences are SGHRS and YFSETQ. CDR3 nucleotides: TGCGCCAGCAGCTTGGCCCTTACAGGGGCAGGGGAAAAACTGTTTTTT. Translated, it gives CASSLALTGAGEKLFF.

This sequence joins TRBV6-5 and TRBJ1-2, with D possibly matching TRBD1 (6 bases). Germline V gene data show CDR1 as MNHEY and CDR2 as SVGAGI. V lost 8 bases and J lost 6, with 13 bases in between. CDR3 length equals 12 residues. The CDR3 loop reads CASSRAGDGYTF. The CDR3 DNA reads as TGTGCCAGCTCCCGGGCAGGGGATGGCTACACCTTC.

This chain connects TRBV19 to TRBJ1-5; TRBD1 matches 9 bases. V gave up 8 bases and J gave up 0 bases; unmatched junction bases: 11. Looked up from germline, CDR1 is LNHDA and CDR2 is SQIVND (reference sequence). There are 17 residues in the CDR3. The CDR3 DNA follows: TGTGCCAGTTGTCCGGGACAGGGCTTCATTAGCAATCAGCCCCAGCATTTT. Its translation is CASCPGQGFISNQPQHF.

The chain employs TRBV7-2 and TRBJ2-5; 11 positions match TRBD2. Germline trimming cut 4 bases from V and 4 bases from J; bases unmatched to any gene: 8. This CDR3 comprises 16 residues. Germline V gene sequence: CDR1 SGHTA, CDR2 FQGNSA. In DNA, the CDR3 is TGTGCCAGCAGCTCCTCACTAGCGGGGGCGGGAGAGACCCAGTACTTC. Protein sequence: CASSSSLAGAGETQYF.

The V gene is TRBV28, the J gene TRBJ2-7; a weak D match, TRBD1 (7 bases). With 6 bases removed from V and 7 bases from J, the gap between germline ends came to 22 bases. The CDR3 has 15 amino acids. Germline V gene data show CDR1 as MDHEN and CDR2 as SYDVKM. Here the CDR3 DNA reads TGTGCCAGCAGATCAGAAGGCAGGGGGGTCGAAGAGCAGTACTTC. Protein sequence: CASRSEGRGVEEQYF.

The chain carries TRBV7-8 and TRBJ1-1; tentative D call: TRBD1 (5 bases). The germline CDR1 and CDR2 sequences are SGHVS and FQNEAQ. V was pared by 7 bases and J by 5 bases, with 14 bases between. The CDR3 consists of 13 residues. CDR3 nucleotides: TGTGCCAGCACGAGGGGCGAGGTGACTGAAGCTTTCTTT. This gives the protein CASTRGEVTEAFF. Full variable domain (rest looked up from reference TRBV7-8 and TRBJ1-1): GAGVSQSPRYKVAKRGQDVALRCDPISGHVSLFWYQQALGQGPEFLTYFQNEAQLDKSGLPSDRFFAERPEGSVSTLKIQRTQQEDSAVYLCASTRGEVTEAFFGQGTRLTVV.

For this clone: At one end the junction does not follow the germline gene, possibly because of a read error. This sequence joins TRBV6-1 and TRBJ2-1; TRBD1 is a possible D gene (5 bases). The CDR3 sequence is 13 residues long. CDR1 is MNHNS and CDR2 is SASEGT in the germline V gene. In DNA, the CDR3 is TGTGCCAGCGGTGAGACAGATAACAATGAGCAGTTCTTC. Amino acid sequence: CASGETDNNEQFF.

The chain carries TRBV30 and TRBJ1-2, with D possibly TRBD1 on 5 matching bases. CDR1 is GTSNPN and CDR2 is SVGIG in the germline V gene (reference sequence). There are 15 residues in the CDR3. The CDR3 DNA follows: TGTGCGTCTGAGGGGCAGGCCTTAGGAGAATATGGCTACACCTTC. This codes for CASEGQALGEYGYTF.

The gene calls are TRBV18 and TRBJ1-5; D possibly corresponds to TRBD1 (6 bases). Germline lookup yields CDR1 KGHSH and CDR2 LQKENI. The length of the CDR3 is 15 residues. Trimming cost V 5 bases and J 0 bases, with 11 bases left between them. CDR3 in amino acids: CASSSDRLSNQPQHF. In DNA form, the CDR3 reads TGTGCCAGCTCATCGGACAGACTTAGCAATCAGCCCCAGCATTTT.

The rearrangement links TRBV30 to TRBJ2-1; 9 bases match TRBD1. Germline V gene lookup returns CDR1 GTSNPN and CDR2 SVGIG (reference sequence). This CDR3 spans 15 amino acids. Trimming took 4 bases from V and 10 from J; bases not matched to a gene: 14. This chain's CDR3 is CAWTHRDRVRGEQFF. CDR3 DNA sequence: TGTGCCTGGACGCATCGGGACAGGGTACGCGGGGAGCAGTTCTTC. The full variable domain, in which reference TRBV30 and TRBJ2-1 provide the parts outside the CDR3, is SQTIHQWPATLVQPVGSPLSLECTVEGTSNPNLYWYRQAAGRGLQLLFYSVGIGQISSEVPQNLSASRPQDRQFILSSKKLLLSDSGFYLCAWTHRDRVRGEQFFGPGTRLTVL.

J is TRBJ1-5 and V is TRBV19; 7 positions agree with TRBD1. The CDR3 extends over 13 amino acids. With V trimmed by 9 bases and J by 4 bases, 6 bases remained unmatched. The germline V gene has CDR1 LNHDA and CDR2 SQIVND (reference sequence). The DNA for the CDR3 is TGTGCCAGCTGGACAGGCCCTAATCAGCCCCAGCATTTT. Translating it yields CASWTGPNQPQHF.

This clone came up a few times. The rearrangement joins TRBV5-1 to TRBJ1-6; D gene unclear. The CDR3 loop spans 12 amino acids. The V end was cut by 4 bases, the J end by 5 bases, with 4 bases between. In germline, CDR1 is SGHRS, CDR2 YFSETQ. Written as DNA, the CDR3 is TGCGCCAGCAGCCCGAATAATTCACCCCTCCACTTT. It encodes CASSPNNSPLHF. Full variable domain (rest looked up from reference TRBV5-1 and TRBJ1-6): KAGVTQTPRYLIKTRGQQVTLSCSPISGHRSVSWYQQTPGQGLQFLFEYFSETQRNKGNFPGRFSGRQFSNSRSEMNVSTLELGDSALYLCASSPNNSPLHFGNGTRLTVT.

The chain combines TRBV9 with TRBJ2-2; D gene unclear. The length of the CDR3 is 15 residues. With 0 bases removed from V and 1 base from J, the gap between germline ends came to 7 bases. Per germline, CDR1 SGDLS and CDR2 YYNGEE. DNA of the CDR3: TGTGCCAGCAGCGTAGACAATCGGAACACCGGGGAGCTGTTTTTT. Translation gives CASSVDNRNTGELFF.

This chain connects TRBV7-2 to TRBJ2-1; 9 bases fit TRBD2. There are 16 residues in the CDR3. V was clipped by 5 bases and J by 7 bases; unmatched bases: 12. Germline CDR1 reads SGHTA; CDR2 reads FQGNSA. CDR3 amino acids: CASSTLGAGGTNEQFF. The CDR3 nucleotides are TGTGCCAGCAGCACGTTAGGGGCGGGAGGGACTAATGAGCAGTTCTTC.

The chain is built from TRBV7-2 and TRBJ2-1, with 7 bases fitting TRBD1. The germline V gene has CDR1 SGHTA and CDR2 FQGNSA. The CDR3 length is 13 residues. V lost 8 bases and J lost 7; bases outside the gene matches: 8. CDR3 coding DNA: TGTGCCAGCGGATTGGGACAGAAGAATGAGCAGTTCTTC. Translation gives CASGLGQKNEQFF.

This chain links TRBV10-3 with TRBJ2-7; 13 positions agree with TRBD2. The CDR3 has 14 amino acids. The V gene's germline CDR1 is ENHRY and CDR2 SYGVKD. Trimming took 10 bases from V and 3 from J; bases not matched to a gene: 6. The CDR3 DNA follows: TGTGCCACCGTCGGACTAGCGGGAGTCTACGAGCAGTACTTC. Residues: CATVGLAGVYEQYF.

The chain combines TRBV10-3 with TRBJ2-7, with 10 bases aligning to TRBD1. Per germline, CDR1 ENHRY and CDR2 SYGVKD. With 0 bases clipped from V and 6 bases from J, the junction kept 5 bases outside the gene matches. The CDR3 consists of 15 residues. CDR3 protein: CAISESGTGAGEQYF. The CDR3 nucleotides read TGTGCCATCAGTGAGTCCGGGACAGGGGCGGGCGAGCAGTACTTC.

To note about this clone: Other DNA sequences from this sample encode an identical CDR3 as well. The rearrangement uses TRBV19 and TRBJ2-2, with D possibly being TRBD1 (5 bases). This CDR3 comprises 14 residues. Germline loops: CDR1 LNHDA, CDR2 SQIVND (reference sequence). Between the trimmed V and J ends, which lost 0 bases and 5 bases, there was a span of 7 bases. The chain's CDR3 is CASSIDRGTGELFF. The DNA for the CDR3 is TGTGCCAGTAGTATAGATAGGGGTACCGGGGAGCTGTTTTTT.

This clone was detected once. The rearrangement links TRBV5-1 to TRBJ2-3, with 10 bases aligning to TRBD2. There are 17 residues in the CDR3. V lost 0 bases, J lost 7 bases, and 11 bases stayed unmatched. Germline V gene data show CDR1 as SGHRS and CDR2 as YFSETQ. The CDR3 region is CASSLVSRASGGHTQYF. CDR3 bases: TGCGCCAGCAGCTTGGTCTCTCGGGCTAGCGGGGGTCATACGCAGTATTTT.